These T cell receptor beta chains were read from a single sample in a study of T-cell reconstitution after alpha-beta-depleted transplantation in children. Each CDR3 protein gets one entry after TCRdb re-called the PCR reads with MiXCR. The sample holds some 460,000 distinct CDR3 sequences, about 16% seen once. The sample in question was PBMCs, mostly from graft donor cells, obtained 360 days after TCRalphabeta/CD19-depleted stem cell transplant. Every receptor here comes from a boy under two years old who had a stem cell transplant for Wiskott-Aldrich syndrome, so the T cells may come from the graft donor. CDR3s include the opening cysteine and the closing phenylalanine or tryptophan. A D gene is named only where the DNA matches it firmly. A clone size is listed for some rows: how often the clone was seen (once, few, many), or a class if it is expanded.

>-|TRBV20-1|few|TRBJ2-7
CSADKGTSNSYEQYF
TGCAGTGCGGATAAAGGGACATCTAACTCCTACGAGCAGTACTTC
>TRBD2|TRBV19|few|TRBJ2-1
CASSRLAGGPGEQFF
TGTGCCAGTAGTAGACTAGCGGGAGGGCCCGGTGAGCAGTTCTTC
>-|TRBV28|-|TRBJ2-1
CASSLSSAGGAHEQFF
TGTGCCAGCAGTTTATCTAGCGCTGGAGGGGCCCATGAGCAGTTCTTC
>TRBD1|TRBV10-3|-|TRBJ2-5
CAISEGQGLGQETQYF
TGTGCCATCAGTGAGGGACAGGGATTGGGCCAAGAGACCCAGTACTTC
>-|TRBV6-5|few|TRBJ2-3
CASSYTSPRADTQYF
TGTGCCAGCAGTTACACCTCCCCTAGGGCCGATACGCAGTATTTT
>-|TRBV12-3/TRBV12-4|-|TRBJ2-1
CASSLAFDVGIYNEQFF
TGTGCCAGCAGTTTAGCGTTTGATGTAGGTATCTACAATGAGCAGTTCTTC
>TRBD1|TRBV7-8|-|TRBJ2-7
CASSPLPGTELYEQYF
TGTGCCAGCAGCCCCCTCCCCGGGACAGAACTCTACGAGCAGTACTTC
>TRBD1|TRBV7-9|-|TRBJ2-3
CASSKPTGVGTDTQYF
TGTGCCAGCAGCAAACCGACAGGGGTAGGCACAGATACGCAGTATTTT
>TRBD2|TRBV24-1|few|TRBJ2-3
CATSKPAGGTQYF
TGTGCCACCAGTAAACCCGCGGGGGGTACGCAGTATTTT
>TRBD2|TRBV7-9|few|TRBJ2-7
CASSPTLAGGYEQYF
TGTGCCAGCAGCCCGACACTAGCGGGGGGATACGAGCAGTACTTC
>-|TRBV7-6|-|TRBJ2-7
CASGRQPSSQEQYF
TGTGCCAGCGGACGACAGCCCTCTTCTCAGGAGCAGTACTTC
>-|TRBV6-1|few|TRBJ2-5
CASSTDSPEETQYF
TGTGCCAGCAGTACGGACAGCCCCGAGGAGACCCAGTACTTC
>TRBD2|TRBV20-1|-|TRBJ2-7
CSAIDAGEESYEQYF
TGCAGTGCTATAGACGCGGGAGAGGAGTCCTACGAGCAGTACTTC
>TRBD1|TRBV11-2|few|TRBJ2-2
CASSLMGHSRGRLTGELFF
TGTGCCAGCAGCTTAATGGGTCACTCCAGGGGGCGCTTAACCGGGGAGCTGTTTTTT
>TRBD1|TRBV9|-|TRBJ1-2
CASSVAGGGYTF
TGTGCCAGCAGCGTAGCAGGGGGAGGCTACACCTTC
>TRBD2|TRBV4-3|few|TRBJ2-4
CASSQRLAGGENIQYF
TGCGCCAGCAGCCAACGCTTAGCGGGAGGGGAAAACATTCAGTACTTC
>-|TRBV12-3/TRBV12-4|-|TRBJ1-2
CASSSAVSSHGYTF
TGTGCCAGCAGTTCGGCAGTCTCAAGCCATGGCTACACCTTC
>-|TRBV29-1|-|TRBJ2-7
CSVVVVGEQYF
TGCAGCGTTGTCGTCGTGGGCGAGCAGTACTTC
>-|TRBV12-3/TRBV12-4|few|TRBJ1-1
CASSLTGPNTEAFF
TGTGCCAGCAGTTTAACAGGGCCGAACACTGAAGCTTTCTTT
>-|TRBV6-6|few|TRBJ1-1
CASSYSFTEAFF
TGTGCCAGCAGTTACTCATTCACTGAAGCTTTCTTT
>-|TRBV7-8|few|TRBJ1-2
CATQAVRYGYTF
TGTGCCACACAGGCAGTCCGCTATGGCTACACCTTC
>TRBD2|TRBV5-1|few|TRBJ2-1
CASSLLGLAGRQEFF
TGCGCCAGTTCCCTCCTGGGACTAGCGGGAAGACAGGAGTTCTTC
>-|TRBV9|many|TRBJ1-1
CASSPFMNTEAFF
TGTGCCAGCAGCCCATTTATGAACACTGAAGCTTTCTTT
>-|TRBV2|many|TRBJ2-7
CASSVSTEQYF
TGTGCCAGCAGTGTGTCGACCGAGCAGTACTTC
>TRBD2|TRBV30|-|TRBJ2-2
CAWSVRRTSESGELFF
TGTGCCTGGAGTGTACGAAGGACTAGCGAGTCCGGGGAGCTGTTTTTT
>TRBD1|TRBV11-3|-|TRBJ2-7
CASSLSDRGAYEQYF
TGTGCCAGCAGCTTATCGGACAGGGGGGCCTACGAGCAGTACTTC
>-|TRBV10-2|many|TRBJ1-3
CASMGNSGNTIYF
TGCGCCAGCATGGGAAACTCTGGAAACACCATATATTTT